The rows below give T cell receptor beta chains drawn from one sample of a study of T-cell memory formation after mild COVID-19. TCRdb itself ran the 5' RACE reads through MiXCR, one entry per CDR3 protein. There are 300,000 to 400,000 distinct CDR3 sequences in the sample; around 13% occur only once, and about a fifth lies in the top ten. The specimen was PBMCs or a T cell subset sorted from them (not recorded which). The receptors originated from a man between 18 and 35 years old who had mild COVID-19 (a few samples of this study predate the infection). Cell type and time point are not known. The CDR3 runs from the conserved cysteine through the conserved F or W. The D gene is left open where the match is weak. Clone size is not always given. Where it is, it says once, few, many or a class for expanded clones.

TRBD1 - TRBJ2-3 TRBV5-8 CASSRDSVSTDTQYF TGTGCCAGCAGCCGGGACAGTGTGTCCACAGATACGCAGTATTTT
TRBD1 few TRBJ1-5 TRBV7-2 CASSILTGLQPQHF TGTGCCAGCAGCATATTGACAGGGCTGCAGCCCCAGCATTTT
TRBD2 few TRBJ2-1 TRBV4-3 CASSQDQASGVINEQFF TGCGCCAGCAGCCAAGACCAGGCTAGCGGGGTTATCAATGAGCAGTTCTTC
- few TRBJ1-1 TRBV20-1 CSAAKLNTEAFF TGCAGTGCAGCCAAGTTGAACACTGAAGCTTTCTTT
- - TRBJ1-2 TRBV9 CASSVVTDNYGYTF TGTGCCAGCAGCGTAGTCACCGACAACTATGGCTACACCTTC
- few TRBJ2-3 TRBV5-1 CASRAGSQATDTQYF TGCGCCAGCCGGGCAGGATCACAGGCCACAGATACGCAGTATTTT
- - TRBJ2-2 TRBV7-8 CASILGSGELFF TGTGCCAGCATTCTCGGCTCCGGGGAGCTGTTTTTT
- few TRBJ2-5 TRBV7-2 CASSFKRQQETQYF TGTGCCAGCAGCTTTAAGAGACAGCAAGAGACCCAGTACTTC
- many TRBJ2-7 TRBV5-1 CASSLATGVSYEQYF TGCGCCAGCAGCTTGGCGACGGGGGTCTCCTACGAGCAGTACTTC
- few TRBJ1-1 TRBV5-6 CASSYHTEAFF TGTGCCAGCAGCTACCACACTGAAGCTTTCTTT
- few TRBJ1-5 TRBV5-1 CASSWGGSGNQPQHF TGCGCCAGCAGCTGGGGGGGATCAGGTAATCAGCCCCAGCATTTT
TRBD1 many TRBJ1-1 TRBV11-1 CASRWDRGRDRNTEAFF TGTGCCAGCAGATGGGACAGGGGGCGCGATCGGAACACTGAAGCTTTCTTT
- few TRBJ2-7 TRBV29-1 CSVKYGNEQYF TGCAGCGTTAAGTATGGGAATGAGCAGTACTTC
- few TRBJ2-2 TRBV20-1 CSASGGYTGELFF TGCAGTGCTAGCGGGGGATACACCGGGGAGCTGTTTTTT
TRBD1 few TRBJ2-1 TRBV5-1 CASSSGQGGYNEQFF TGCGCCAGCAGCTCCGGACAGGGGGGTTACAATGAGCAGTTCTTC
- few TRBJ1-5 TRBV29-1 CSVTTGWYQPQHF TGCAGCGTGACCACAGGGTGGTATCAGCCCCAGCATTTT
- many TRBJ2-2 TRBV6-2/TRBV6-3 CASRHTGELFF TGTGCCAGCAGACACACCGGGGAGCTGTTTTTT
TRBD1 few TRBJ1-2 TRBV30 CAWSTRPGGNYGYTF TGTGCCTGGAGTACCCGCCCAGGGGGAAACTATGGCTACACCTTC
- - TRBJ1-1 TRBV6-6 CASSYSWAQNKGTEAFF TGTGCCAGCAGTTACTCGTGGGCCCAGAATAAGGGCACTGAAGCTTTCTTT
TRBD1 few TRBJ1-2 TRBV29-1 CSVAGGTGNYGYTF TGCAGCGTTGCCGGCGGGACAGGGAACTATGGCTACACCTTC
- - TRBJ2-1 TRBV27 CASSLSISNEQFF TGTGCCAGCAGTTTATCGATTAGCAATGAGCAGTTCTTC
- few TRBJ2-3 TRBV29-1 CSVAAGATDTQYF TGCAGCGTAGCTGCGGGGGCAACAGATACGCAGTATTTT
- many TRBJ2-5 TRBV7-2 CASSLGGGGPWKTQYF TGTGCCAGCAGCTTAGGAGGTGGGGGCCCGTGGAAGACCCAGTACTTC
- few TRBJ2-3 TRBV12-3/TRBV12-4 CASSLSSPDTQYF TGTGCCAGCAGTTTATCTAGCCCAGATACGCAGTATTTT
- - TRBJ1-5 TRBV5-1 CASSLEGTDQPQHF TGCGCCAGCAGCTTGGAGGGCACCGATCAGCCCCAGCATTTT
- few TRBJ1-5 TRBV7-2 CASSPQESLYQPQHF TGTGCCAGCAGCCCACAGGAGTCACTCTATCAGCCCCAGCATTTT
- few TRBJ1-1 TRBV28 CASSWGGSGTEAFF TGTGCCAGCAGTTGGGGGGGTTCAGGCACTGAAGCTTTCTTT
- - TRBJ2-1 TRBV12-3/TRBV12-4 CASRLGPDYNEQFF TGTGCCAGCAGACTTGGGCCTGATTACAATGAGCAGTTCTTC
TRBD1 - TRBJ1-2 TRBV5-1 CASDRGTGETYGYTF TGCGCCAGCGACCGAGGGACAGGAGAAACCTATGGCTACACCTTC
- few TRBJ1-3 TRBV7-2 CASSLGSGNGNTIYF TGTGCCAGCAGCTTAGGATCAGGGAACGGAAACACCATATATTTT
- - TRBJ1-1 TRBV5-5 CASSLARENTEAFF TGTGCCAGCAGCTTGGCAAGGGAGAACACTGAAGCTTTCTTT
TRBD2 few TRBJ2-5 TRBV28 CASTTSGETQYF TGTGCCAGCACGACTAGCGGGGAGACCCAGTACTTC
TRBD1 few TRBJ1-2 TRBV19 CASSNAAGGRGYTF TGTGCCAGTAGTAATGCGGCAGGGGGACGCGGCTACACCTTC
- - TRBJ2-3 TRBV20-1 CSASGLGDTQYF TGCAGTGCTAGCGGGTTGGGAGATACGCAGTATTTT